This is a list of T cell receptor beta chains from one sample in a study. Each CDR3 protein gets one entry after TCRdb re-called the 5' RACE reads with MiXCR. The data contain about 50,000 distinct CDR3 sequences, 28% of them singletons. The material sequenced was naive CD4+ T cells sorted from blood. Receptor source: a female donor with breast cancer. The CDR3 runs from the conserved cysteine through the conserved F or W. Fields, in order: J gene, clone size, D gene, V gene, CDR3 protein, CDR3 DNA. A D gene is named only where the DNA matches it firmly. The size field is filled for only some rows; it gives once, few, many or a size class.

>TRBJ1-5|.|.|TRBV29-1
CSVGLGAQGQPQHF
TGCAGCGTTGGTTTAGGGGCGCAAGGTCAGCCCCAGCATTTT
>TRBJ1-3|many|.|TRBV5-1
CASSLDEQGFGNTIYF
TGCGCCAGCAGCTTGGACGAACAGGGTTTCGGAAACACCATATATTTT
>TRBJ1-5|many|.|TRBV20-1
CSAREGIQPQHF
TGCAGTGCTAGAGAGGGGATCCAGCCCCAGCATTTT
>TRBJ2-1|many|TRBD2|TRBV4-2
CASSQSPYRREPGDEQFF
TGTGCCAGCAGCCAATCCCCATATAGGCGGGAGCCCGGCGATGAGCAGTTCTTC
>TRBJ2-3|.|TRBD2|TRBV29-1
CSVEDPTSDTQYF
TGCAGCGTTGAAGATCCGACTAGCGATACGCAGTATTTT
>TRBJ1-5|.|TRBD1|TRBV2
CASSQGAYSNQPQHF
TGTGCCAGCAGTCAGGGGGCTTATAGCAATCAGCCCCAGCATTTT
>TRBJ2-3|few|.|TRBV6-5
CASTTGGDTQYF
TGTGCCAGCACAACTGGAGGAGATACGCAGTATTTT
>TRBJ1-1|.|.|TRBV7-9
CASSCGTSNTEAFF
TGTGCCAGCAGCTGCGGGACCTCGAACACTGAAGCTTTCTTT
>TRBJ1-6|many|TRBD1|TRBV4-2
CASSRETGAGGNSPLHF
TGTGCCAGCAGCCGCGAGACAGGCGCAGGGGGGAATTCACCCCTCCACTTT
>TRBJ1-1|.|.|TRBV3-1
CASSQNRQNTEAFF
TGTGCCAGCAGCCAAAACAGGCAGAACACTGAAGCTTTCTTT
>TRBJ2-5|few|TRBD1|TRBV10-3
CASAGQGGETQYF
TGTGCCAGCGCGGGACAGGGCGGGGAGACCCAGTACTTC
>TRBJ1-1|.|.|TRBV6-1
CASSLTGLTEAFF
TGTGCCAGCAGCTTGACAGGTCTCACTGAAGCTTTCTTT
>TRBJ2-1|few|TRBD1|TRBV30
CAWNLKGADNEQFF
TGTGCCTGGAATCTAAAGGGGGCTGACAATGAGCAGTTCTTC
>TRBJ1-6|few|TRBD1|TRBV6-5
CASTDRGGSPLHF
TGTGCCAGCACCGACAGGGGTGGGTCACCCCTCCACTTT
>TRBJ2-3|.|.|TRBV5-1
CASSATSPGDTQYF
TGCGCCAGCAGCGCGACCTCGCCGGGAGATACGCAGTATTTT
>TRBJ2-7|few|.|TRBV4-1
CASSQGWGGTYEQYF
TGCGCCAGCAGCCAAGGGTGGGGCGGTACCTACGAGCAGTACTTC
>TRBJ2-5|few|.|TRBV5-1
CASSRGAEETQYF
TGCGCCAGCAGCCGGGGGGCGGAAGAGACCCAGTACTTC
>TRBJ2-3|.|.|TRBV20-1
CSARETFDADTQYF
TGCAGTGCTAGAGAGACATTCGACGCAGATACGCAGTATTTT
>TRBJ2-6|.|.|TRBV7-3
CASSLSPVSGANVLTF
TGTGCCAGCAGCTTATCGCCTGTGTCTGGGGCCAACGTCCTGACTTTC
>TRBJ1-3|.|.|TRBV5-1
CASSLGVGGSGNTIYF
TGCGCCAGCAGCTTGGGCGTAGGGGGCTCTGGAAACACCATATATTTT
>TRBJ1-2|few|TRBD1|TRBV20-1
CSARTGAEYGYTF
TGCAGTGCCCGGACAGGGGCTGAGTATGGCTACACCTTC
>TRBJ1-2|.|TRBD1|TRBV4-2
CASSQEQGTSNYGYTF
TGTGCCAGCAGCCAAGAACAGGGGACTAGTAACTATGGCTACACCTTC
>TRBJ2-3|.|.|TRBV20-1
CSAIDRSSSTDTQYF
TGCAGTGCTATTGACAGGTCCTCTAGCACAGATACGCAGTATTTT
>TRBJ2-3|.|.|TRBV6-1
CASRGLMAGGTDTQYF
TGTGCCAGCAGAGGACTGATGGCAGGGGGCACAGATACGCAGTATTTT
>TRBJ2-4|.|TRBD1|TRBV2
CASSIFDRGEYF
TGTGCCAGCAGTATATTTGACAGGGGAGAGTACTTC
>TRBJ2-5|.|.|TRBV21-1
CASSDKETQYF
TGTGCCAGCAGTGATAAAGAGACCCAGTACTTC
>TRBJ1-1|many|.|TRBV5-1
CASSLNGGNTEAFF
TGCGCCAGCAGCCTGAACGGGGGTAACACTGAAGCTTTCTTT
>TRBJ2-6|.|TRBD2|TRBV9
CASSGRDATLGRANALTF
TGTGCCAGCAGCGGCCGGGACGCCACTTTGGGGAGGGCCAACGCCCTGACTTTC
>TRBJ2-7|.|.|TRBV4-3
CASSPILAAKNSYEQYF
TGCGCCAGCAGCCCCATTTTAGCAGCGAAAAACTCCTACGAGCAGTACTTC
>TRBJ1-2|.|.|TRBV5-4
CASSLYDNYGYTF
TGTGCCAGCAGCTTGTACGACAACTATGGCTACACCTTC
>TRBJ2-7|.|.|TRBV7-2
CASSLVHGRYEQYF
TGTGCCAGCAGCTTAGTGCACGGGAGATACGAGCAGTACTTC
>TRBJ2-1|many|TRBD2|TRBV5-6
CASSLDGRGNEQFF
TGTGCCAGCAGCTTGGACGGGAGGGGGAATGAGCAGTTCTTC
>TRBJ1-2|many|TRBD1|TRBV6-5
CASSRQGQVYGYTF
TGTGCCAGCAGTAGACAGGGACAGGTCTATGGCTACACCTTC
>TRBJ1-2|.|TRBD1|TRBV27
CASSSGQRNGYTF
TGTGCCAGCAGTTCGGGACAGAGGAATGGCTACACCTTC
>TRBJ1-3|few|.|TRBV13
CASSPSIRNTIYF
TGTGCCAGCAGCCCTTCCATTAGAAACACCATATATTTT
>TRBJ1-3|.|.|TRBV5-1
CASSTTRASGNTIYF
TGCGCCAGCAGCACAACCCGGGCCTCGGGAAACACCATATATTTT
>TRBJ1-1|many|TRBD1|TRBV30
CAWSGNRGVNTEAFF
TGTGCCTGGAGTGGAAACAGGGGGGTGAACACTGAAGCTTTCTTT
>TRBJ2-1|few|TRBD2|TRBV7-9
CASSPRLAGGSGEQFF
TGTGCCAGCAGCCCCCGACTAGCGGGGGGGTCAGGTGAGCAGTTCTTC
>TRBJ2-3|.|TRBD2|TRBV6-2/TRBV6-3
CASSPGLAGDWADTQYF
TGTGCCAGCAGTCCCGGGTTAGCGGGAGATTGGGCAGATACGCAGTATTTT
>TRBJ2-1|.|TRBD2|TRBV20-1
CSARLAGGYNEQFF
TGCAGTGCTCGTCTAGCGGGAGGGTACAATGAGCAGTTCTTC
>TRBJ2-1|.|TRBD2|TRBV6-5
CASSRRGRALSSYNEQFF
TGTGCCAGCAGTAGACGCGGGAGGGCCCTCAGCTCCTACAATGAGCAGTTCTTC
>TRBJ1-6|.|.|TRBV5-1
CASSLSQAGSPLHF
TGCGCCAGCAGCTTGAGTCAGGCGGGATCACCCCTCCACTTT
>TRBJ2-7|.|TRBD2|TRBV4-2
CASSQDRGREGKQYF
TGTGCCAGCAGCCAAGATCGGGGGCGGGAGGGCAAGCAGTACTTC
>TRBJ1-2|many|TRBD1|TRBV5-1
CASRRDRANYGYTF
TGCGCCAGCAGACGGGACAGGGCTAACTATGGCTACACCTTC
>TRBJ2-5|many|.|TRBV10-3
CAISDGGHKGQETQYF
TGTGCCATCAGTGACGGAGGACATAAAGGTCAAGAGACCCAGTACTTC
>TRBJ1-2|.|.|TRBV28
CASSYLRGRLSFYGYTF
TGTGCCAGCAGTTATCTAAGGGGACGACTCTCTTTCTATGGCTACACCTTC
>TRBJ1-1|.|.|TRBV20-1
CSARDLHLGLTNTEAFF
TGCAGTGCTAGAGATCTTCATTTGGGCCTCACGAACACTGAAGCTTTCTTT
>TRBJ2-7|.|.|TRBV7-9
CASTSGTMGEQYF
TGTGCCAGCACCTCCGGGACCATGGGCGAGCAGTACTTC
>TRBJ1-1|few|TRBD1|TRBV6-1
CASSELSQGGAMNTEAFF
TGTGCCAGCAGTGAATTAAGTCAAGGGGGCGCGATGAACACTGAAGCTTTCTTT
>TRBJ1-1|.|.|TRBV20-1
CSAQRTVYTEAFF
TGCAGTGCCCAGCGGACAGTTTACACTGAAGCTTTCTTT
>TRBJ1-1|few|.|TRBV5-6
CASSPDTNTEAFF
TGTGCCAGCAGCCCGGACACCAACACTGAAGCTTTCTTT
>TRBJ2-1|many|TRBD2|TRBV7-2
CANMAGGSDNEQFF
TGTGCCAATATGGCGGGAGGGTCTGACAATGAGCAGTTCTTC
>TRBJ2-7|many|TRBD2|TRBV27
CASSLGSSGSYEQYF
TGTGCCAGCAGTTTAGGGTCTAGCGGGTCCTACGAGCAGTACTTC
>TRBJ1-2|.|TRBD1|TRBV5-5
CASSWDSVYGYTF
TGTGCCAGCAGCTGGGACAGCGTCTATGGCTACACCTTC
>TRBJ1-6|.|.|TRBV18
CASSPPGQAFNSPLHF
TGTGCCAGCTCACCGCCGGGACAAGCCTTCAATTCACCCCTCCACTTT
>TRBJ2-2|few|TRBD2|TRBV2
CARDGGTGELFF
TGTGCCAGGGACGGGGGGACCGGGGAGCTGTTTTTT
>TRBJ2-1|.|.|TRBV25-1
CASSDHMEGEYNEQSF
TGTGCCAGCAGTGATCACATGGAGGGAGAATACAATGAGCAGTCCTTC
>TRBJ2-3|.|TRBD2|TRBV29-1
CSVEVGGASGQDTQYF
TGCAGCGTTGAAGTAGGTGGGGCTAGCGGGCAAGATACGCAGTATTTT
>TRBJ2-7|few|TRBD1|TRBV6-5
CASSHTKGQAAYEQYF
TGTGCCAGCAGTCATACGAAGGGACAGGCGGCCTACGAGCAGTACTTC